Below are 22 T cell receptor beta chains sequenced from a single sample in a study of T cell changes during pregnancy in multiple sclerosis. Clones were sequenced by immunoSEQ multiplex PCR, and TCRdb holds only the in-frame ones, with some missing. This repertoire shows just over 90,000 clones, roughly 91% found once; its top ten account for approximately 1.6%. Material: peripheral blood, obtained after pregnancy. Receptors were obtained from a female donor in good health, enrolled as a control in a pregnancy study.

The V gene is TRBV18, the J gene TRBJ2-7; 7 nucleotides agree with TRBD1. The CDR3 is 14 residues long. V lost 3 bases to trimming and J lost 5 bases; unmatched junction nucleotides: 7. Germline lookup yields CDR1 KGHSH and CDR2 LQKENI. The CDR3 is CASSPTGKEDEQYF. The CDR3 DNA follows: TGTGCCAGCTCACCGACAGGGAAGGAGGACGAGCAGTACTTC. Filled out from reference TRBV18 and TRBJ2-7, the complete variable domain reads NAGVMQNPRHLVRRRGQEARLRCSPMKGHSHVYWYRQLPEEGLKFMVYLQKENIIDESGMPKERFSAEFPKEGPSILRIQQVVRGDSAAYFCASSPTGKEDEQYFGPGTRLTVT.

V usage is TRBV7-2 and J usage is TRBJ2-3, with D possibly matching TRBD1 (5 bases). This CDR3 spans 15 amino acids. V lost 1 base and J 2 bases, leaving 10 bases between the germline ends. Germline CDR1 SGHTA, CDR2 FQGNSA. The CDR3 DNA is TGTGCCAGCAGCTTAGGCGACAGAGTCACAGATACGCAGTATTTT. It yields the protein CASSLGDRVTDTQYF.

This clone showed up just once. The chain links TRBV10-3 to TRBJ2-7, with 8 positions matching TRBD1. With V trimmed by 3 bases and J by 3 bases, 7 bases remained unmatched. CDR1 is ENHRY and CDR2 is SYGVKD in the germline V gene. The CDR3 sequence is 15 residues long. The CDR3 spells CAISDLVTGGYEQYF. The CDR3 DNA is TGTGCCATCAGTGATCTCGTAACAGGGGGCTACGAGCAGTACTTC.

The J gene is TRBJ1-6, the V gene TRBV14, with 9 bases matching TRBD1. The V gene end was trimmed by 1 base and the J gene end by 3 bases; junction bases not matched to a gene: 4. The CDR3 is 17 residues long. The germline V gene has CDR1 SGHDN and CDR2 FVKESK. In DNA, the CDR3 is TGTGCCAGCAGCCAAGGGACAGGGGATCGCTATAATTCACCCCTCCACTTT. This encodes CASSQGTGDRYNSPLHF.

J is TRBJ2-3 and V is TRBV6-5, with D perhaps matching TRBD1 (6 bases). Trimming removed 7 bases from V and 9 bases from J, with 11 bases in between. The CDR3 contains 11 residues. Germline values: CDR1 MNHEY, CDR2 SVGAGI. The CDR3 spells CASTRGNTQYF. CDR3 nucleotide sequence: TGTGCCAGCACCAGGGGTAACACGCAGTATTTT.

The chain recombines TRBV7-2 with TRBJ2-2; tentative D call: TRBD2 (5 bases). Germline V gene data show CDR1 as SGHTA and CDR2 as FQGNSA. Trimming cost V 5 bases and J 1 base, with 8 bases left between them. The CDR3 consists of 14 residues. CDR3 bases: TGTGCCAGCAGCCCGGCGGGGAACACCGGGGAGCTGTTTTTT. It codes for CASSPAGNTGELFF.

The chain recombines TRBV7-2 with TRBJ2-5; D not resolved. There are 14 residues in the CDR3. Germline V lookup: CDR1 SGHTA, CDR2 FQGNSA. Between the trimmed V and J ends, which lost 5 bases and 1 base, there was a span of 11 bases. The CDR3 coding sequence is TGTGCCAGCAGCCCCACCACAACCCAAGAGACCCAGTACTTC. Protein product: CASSPTTTQETQYF.

The V gene is TRBV28, the J gene TRBJ1-6; 9 nucleotides agree with TRBD1. Germline CDR1 is MDHEN and CDR2 is SYDVKM. V lost 3 bases and J lost 10; bases outside the gene matches: 10. The CDR3 is 16 amino acids. The CDR3 nucleotides read TGTGCCAGCAGTTTGCAGCCGGGACAGGGAAGGTCACCCCTCCACTTT. Protein: CASSLQPGQGRSPLHF. The whole variable domain, filled in from reference TRBV28 and TRBJ1-6, reads DVKVTQSSRYLVKRTGEKVFLECVQDMDHENMFWYRQDPGLGLRLIYFSYDVKMKEKGDIPEGYSVSREKKERFSLILESASTNQTSMYLCASSLQPGQGRSPLHFGNGTRLTVT.

In its sample, this clone was seen once. This chain links TRBV7-9 with TRBJ2-5, with TRBD2 identical over 13 bases. Germline lookup yields CDR1 SEHNR and CDR2 FQNEAQ (reference sequence). The J segment lost 2 bases and the V segment lost 5 bases, leaving 14 bases of the junction unmatched. The CDR3 covers 19 residues. In DNA form, the CDR3 reads TGTGCCAGCAGCCCCGGGGGACTAGCGGGAAGTAGGGCACAAGAGACCCAGTACTTC. Translation: CASSPGGLAGSRAQETQYF.

The rearrangement joins TRBV19 to TRBJ1-2; 9 nucleotides align to TRBD1. CDR3 size: 16 residues. Germline V CDR1 and CDR2: LNHDA, SQIVND (reference sequence). The V gene end was trimmed by 6 bases and the J gene end by 2 bases; junction bases not matched to a gene: 10. CDR3: CASRFERDRGNYGYTF. CDR3 nucleotide sequence: TGTGCCAGTAGGTTCGAGAGAGACAGGGGGAACTATGGCTACACCTTC. Together with reference TRBV19 and TRBJ1-2, the CDR3 gives the full variable domain: DGGITQSPKYLFRKEGQNVTLSCEQNLNHDAMYWYRQDPGQGLRLIYYSQIVNDFQKGDIAEGYSVSREKKESFPLTVTSAQKNPTAFYLCASRFERDRGNYGYTFGSGTRLTVV.

V usage is TRBV9 and J usage is TRBJ2-1; maybe TRBD2 (5 bases). Between the trimmed V and J ends, which lost 0 bases and 0 bases, there was a span of 13 bases. Per the germline V gene, CDR1 is SGDLS and CDR2 is YYNGEE. This CDR3 contains 17 residues. In DNA form, the CDR3 reads TGTGCCAGCAGCGTAGGCTCGGGATTTTACTCCTACAATGAGCAGTTCTTC. It encodes CASSVGSGFYSYNEQFF.

The J gene is TRBJ2-7, the V gene TRBV7-2; 11 positions agree with TRBD2. Trimming cost V 4 bases and J 6 bases; bases outside gene matches: 11. Germline V gives CDR1 SGHTA, CDR2 FQGNSA. This CDR3 region has 16 residues. The CDR3 protein is CASSYPRAGTSGEQYF. The CDR3, as DNA: TGTGCCAGCAGCTACCCCCGGGCCGGGACTAGCGGCGAGCAGTACTTC.

As regards this clone: Germline and junction disagree at one end, which may indicate a read error. Other nucleotide sequences in the sample specify the same CDR3. The chain couples TRBV6-5 to TRBJ1-2; D is perhaps TRBD1 (6 bases). The CDR3 contains 13 residues. Per the germline V gene, CDR1 is MNHEY and CDR2 is SVGAGI. The DNA of the CDR3 is TGTGCCAGCAACTTACTGGGGACATCTGGCTACACCTTT. This encodes CASNLLGTSGYTF.

The chain employs TRBV5-1 and TRBJ1-3; 10 nucleotides align to TRBD1. J gave up 3 bases and V 4 bases, and 10 bases lay outside the gene matches. The germline CDR1 and CDR2 sequences are SGHRS and YFSETQ. The CDR3 runs 17 residues. In DNA, the CDR3 is TGCGCCAGCAGCAACCGGGACAGGGGTAATCTTGGAAACACCATATATTTT. Translating gives CASSNRDRGNLGNTIYF.

This chain uses TRBV19 with TRBJ2-6; 13 bases line up with TRBD2. CDR1 and CDR2 from the germline V gene are LNHDA and SQIVND (reference sequence). J lost 1 base, V lost 3 bases, and 6 bases had no gene match. The CDR3 sequence is 19 residues long. The CDR3 DNA is TGTGCCAGTAGTATCCCCCAACTAGCGGGGGGGTCTGGGGCCAACGTCCTGACTTTC. Residues: CASSIPQLAGGSGANVLTF.

The chain employs TRBV15 and TRBJ2-7, with D possibly matching TRBD1 (6 bases). The V gene's germline CDR1 is LNHNV and CDR2 YYDKDF (reference sequence). V was shortened by 3 bases and J by 3 bases, with 18 bases between the two germline ends. The CDR3 is 16 residues long. The CDR3 DNA reads TGTGCCACCAGCAGTCCAAGAGGACAGCTCTACTACGAGCAGTACTTC. Its protein product is CATSSPRGQLYYEQYF.

The chain links TRBV14 to TRBJ2-3; tentative D call: TRBD2 (6 bases). CDR3 length: 16 residues. Trimming took off 0 bases at V and 4 bases at J, with 14 bases between the two ends. The V gene's germline CDR1 is SGHDN and CDR2 FVKESK. The chain's CDR3 is CASSQDGGVGSDTQYF. CDR3 DNA sequence: TGTGCCAGCAGCCAAGATGGCGGGGTGGGGTCAGATACGCAGTATTTT. Together with reference TRBV14 and TRBJ2-3, the CDR3 gives the full variable domain: EAGVTQFPSHSVIEKGQTVTLRCDPISGHDNLYWYRRVMGKEIKFLLHFVKESKQDESGMPNNRFLAERTGGTYSTLKVQPAELEDSGVYFCASSQDGGVGSDTQYFGPGTRLTVL.

Here the CDR3 reads CAWSVLAGTITQYF. DNA for the CDR3: TGTGCCTGGAGTGTACTAGCGGGGACTATTACGCAGTATTTT. V and J are TRBV30 and TRBJ2-3; TRBD2 matches 10 bases. This CDR3 has 14 residues. V was pared by 0 bases and J by 8 bases, with 5 bases of the junction left unmatched. Germline CDR1 GTSNPN, CDR2 SVGIG (reference sequence).

The V gene is TRBV28, the J gene TRBJ1-2, with D perhaps matching TRBD1 (6 bases). The CDR3 has 19 residues. V lost 1 base and J lost 6, with 27 bases in between. CDR1 is MDHEN, CDR2 SYDVKM, per germline. CDR3 region: CASSLSAAGGRRRFDGYTF. DNA of the CDR3: TGTGCCAGCAGTTTATCGGCCGCGGGGGGGCGACGTAGGTTTGATGGCTACACCTTC.

This chain joins TRBV11-2 and TRBJ2-7, with TRBD1 matching over 11 bases. Trimming removed 5 bases from V and 3 bases from J; junction bases left unmatched: 6. In germline, CDR1 is SGHAT, CDR2 FQNNGV. This CDR3 has 15 residues. In DNA form, the CDR3 reads TGTGCCAGCAGCCAAGGACAGGGGGCGTTCTACGAGCAGTACTTC. Protein product: CASSQGQGAFYEQYF.

This clone is a singleton in its sample. The chain recombines TRBV2 with TRBJ2-6, with D perhaps matching TRBD2 (6 bases). Trimming cost V 7 bases and J 2 bases, with 12 bases left between them. Germline V gene lookup returns CDR1 SNHLY and CDR2 FYNNEI. The CDR3 length is 15 residues. DNA for the CDR3: TGTGCCAGCAACGTAAGGAGGGCTGGGGCCAACGTCCTGACTTTC. Its translation is CASNVRRAGANVLTF.

This clone was seen only once. This chain joins TRBV9 and TRBJ2-1; 7 bases are shared with TRBD1. The CDR3 covers 14 residues. Trimming cost V 3 bases and J 2 bases; bases outside gene matches: 2. The V gene's germline CDR1 is SGDLS and CDR2 YYNGEE. CDR3 DNA: TGTGCCAGCAGCGCCCAGGGGGCCTACAATGAGCAGTTCTTC. Protein sequence: CASSAQGAYNEQFF.